These T cell receptor beta chains were read from a single sample in a study of T cells in Graves' hyperthyroidism and ophthalmopathy. TCRdb used MiXCR to reprocess the multiplex PCR reads, holding one entry per CDR3 protein. The sample contains hundreds of thousands of distinct CDR3 sequences, around 15% of which appear only once. The sample comprised blood. These receptor sequences come from a woman aged 18-30 years with Graves' hyperthyroidism. Both conserved end residues are part of each CDR3. The order of the fields is J gene, CDR3 length, V gene, D gene, clone size, CDR3 protein, CDR3 DNA. D genes are given only for firm matches. The size entry is marked missing in some rows and otherwise reads once, few, many or a size class.

TRBJ1-1,14,TRBV27,TRBD1,NA,CASSVQGPNTEALF,TGTGCCAGCAGTGTACAGGGGCCGAACACTGAAGCTCTCTTT
TRBJ2-1,17,TRBV5-1,TRBD2,many,CASSSGLAGGPGNEQFF,TGCGCCAGCAGCTCGGGACTAGCGGGTGGGCCGGGCAATGAGCAGTTCTTC
TRBJ2-7,14,TRBV5-1,NA,NA,CASSWDSSTYEQYF,TGCGCCAGCAGCTGGGATAGCAGCACCTACGAGCAGTACTTC
TRBJ2-2,12,TRBV30,NA,many,CASNLNTGELFF,TGTGCCTCCAACCTGAACACCGGGGAGCTGTTTTTT
TRBJ1-1,17,TRBV3-1,NA,NA,CASSQDSLAGRSTEAFF,TGTGCCAGCAGCCAAGATAGTTTGGCAGGGCGAAGCACTGAAGCTTTCTTT
TRBJ2-4,18,TRBV6-5,TRBD2,NA,CASSYKISGGIAKNIQYF,TGTGCCAGCAGTTACAAGATTAGCGGGGGGATAGCCAAAAACATTCAGTACTTC
TRBJ2-1,16,TRBV7-2,NA,many,CASSLASATSYNEQFF,TGTGCCAGCAGCTTAGCCTCGGCCACCTCCTACAATGAGCAGTTCTTC
TRBJ1-1,13,TRBV19,TRBD1,few,CAVGTGPNTEAFF,TGTGCCGTTGGGACAGGGCCTAACACTGAAGCTTTCTTT
TRBJ2-2,17,TRBV13,NA,NA,CASSLRLVGSSTGELFF,TGTGCCAGCAGCTTAAGGCTAGTCGGGTCGTCCACCGGGGAGCTGTTTTTT
TRBJ2-5,15,TRBV4-3,NA,few,CASSPGGVYQETQYF,TGCGCCAGCAGCCCCGGAGGGGTGTACCAAGAGACCCAGTACTTC
TRBJ2-7,13,TRBV28,NA,many,CASSLTVTYEQYF,TGTGCCAGCAGTTTAACAGTAACCTACGAGCAGTACTTC
TRBJ2-7,12,TRBV7-8,NA,many,CASSLAGREKYF,TGTGCCAGCAGCTTAGCCGGAAGGGAGAAGTACTTC
TRBJ1-4,10,TRBV2,NA,many,CASRKKKLFF,TGTGCCAGTAGGAAGAAAAAACTGTTTTTT
TRBJ2-1,15,TRBV6-1,TRBD1,NA,CASIDRGSSYNEQFF,TGTGCCAGCATCGACAGGGGAAGCTCCTACAATGAGCAGTTCTTC
TRBJ1-2,16,TRBV28,NA,NA,CASSDSQVILFGGYTF,TGTGCCAGCAGCGACAGTCAGGTTATACTCTTCGGGGGCTACACCTTC
TRBJ1-2,16,TRBV4-1,TRBD1,NA,CASSQGRGLGDYGYTF,TGCGCCAGCAGCCAAGGCAGGGGGCTGGGGGACTATGGCTACACCTTC
TRBJ2-5,15,TRBV5-6,NA,few,CASSLTSQYQETQYF,TGTGCCAGCAGCCTGACTAGTCAGTACCAAGAGACCCAGTACTTC
TRBJ1-2,16,TRBV4-1,NA,few,CASSPAAVRLSYGYTF,TGCGCCAGCAGCCCCGCCGCCGTGAGGCTATCCTATGGCTACACCTTC
TRBJ1-2,12,TRBV29-1,NA,many,CSVEVYGYGYTF,TGCAGCGTTGAAGTTTACGGCTATGGCTACACCTTC
TRBJ1-1,14,TRBV18,NA,many,CASSLVIGNTEAFF,TGTGCCAGCTCGCTTGTTATAGGGAACACTGAAGCTTTCTTT
TRBJ2-7,13,TRBV19,TRBD1,few,CASSIDRGYEQYF,TGTGCCAGTAGTATCGACAGGGGGTACGAGCAGTACTTC
TRBJ1-1,16,TRBV10-3,NA,few,CAISGGGPGMNTEAFF,TGTGCCATCAGTGGAGGCGGCCCTGGGATGAACACTGAAGCTTTCTTT
TRBJ2-1,12,TRBV7-9,NA,NA,CASSSGWNEQFF,TGTGCCAGCAGCTCAGGGTGGAATGAGCAGTTCTTC
TRBJ2-1,16,TRBV6-1,TRBD2,NA,CASSEIGLAGANEQFF,TGTGCCAGCAGTGAAATTGGACTAGCGGGAGCCAATGAGCAGTTCTTC
TRBJ2-5,18,TRBV28,TRBD1,many,CASSPFAGTGTRSGTQYF,TGTGCCAGCAGTCCATTCGCCGGGACAGGGACAAGAAGTGGGACCCAGTACTTC
TRBJ2-7,16,TRBV7-9,TRBD1,few,CASSSLTGQGDYEQYF,TGTGCCAGCAGCTCGCTTACGGGACAGGGGGACTACGAGCAGTACTTC
TRBJ1-1,16,TRBV20-1,NA,few,CSARDSLRGGYTEAFF,TGCAGTGCTAGAGATTCCCTCAGGGGAGGGTACACTGAAGCTTTCTTT
TRBJ2-7,14,TRBV30,TRBD2,many,CAWSPSGGTYEQYF,TGTGCCTGGAGCCCTAGCGGGGGTACCTACGAGCAGTACTTC
TRBJ2-7,15,TRBV27,NA,NA,CASSLRATLGYEQYF,TGTGCCAGCAGTTTAAGGGCGACTCTTGGCTACGAGCAGTACTTC
TRBJ2-2,14,TRBV5-4,NA,NA,CASSSPYSSGELFF,TGTGCCAGCAGCTCCCCGTACAGCTCCGGGGAGCTGTTTTTT
TRBJ2-7,12,TRBV25-1,TRBD2,NA,CASQTSGSEQYF,TGTGCCAGCCAGACTAGCGGGAGCGAGCAGTACTTC